The clone carrying this TCR beta chain was counted ten times or more. A library of TCRbeta sequences, prepared with unique molecular identifiers, was generated. TCRdb reprocessed the PCR reads via MiXCR and lists one record per CDR3 protein. The sample holds hundreds of thousands of distinct CDR3 sequences; approximately 9% are singletons and the top ten take over 5.5%. Germline V gene data show CDR1 as MNHEY and CDR2 as SVGAGI. V lost 0 bases and J 1 base, leaving 10 bases between the germline ends. The CDR3 is made up of 15 amino acids. The sample is drawn from a study of T-cell reconstitution after alpha-beta-depleted transplantation in children.

This TCR derives from a human donor who donated a stem cell graft to a child with acute lymphoblastic leukemia. The chain uses TRBV6-5 and TRBJ2-7; no definite D call. The sample here was PBMCs from the stem cell graft donor, taken from the stem cell graft. This chain's CDR3 is CASSYSASRSYEQYF. The CDR3 nucleotides read TGTGCCAGCAGTTACTCAGCCAGCAGGTCCTACGAGCAGTACTTC.